This is a list of T cell receptor beta chains from one sample in a study of T cells in Graves' hyperthyroidism and ophthalmopathy. TCRdb re-called the multiplex PCR reads with MiXCR, one entry per CDR3 protein. The sample contains fewer than 110,000 distinct CDR3 sequences, 45% to 50% of which appear only once. The sequencing input was blood. All receptors derive from a man in his forties with Graves' hyperthyroidism. The CDR3 runs from the conserved cysteine through the conserved F or W. A D gene is named only where the DNA matches it firmly. For some rows the clone size is stated as once, few or many, or as a class when expanded; others skip it.

v_call	d_call	clone_size	j_call	cdr3_nt	cdr3_aa
TRBV29-1	TRBD1	.	TRBJ2-7	TGCAGCGTCTCAACAGGGGGCGAGCAGTACTTC	CSVSTGGEQYF
TRBV5-1	.	many	TRBJ1-1	TGCGCCAGCAGCCTAGAGCCGGGGAGGGCTGAAGCTTTCTTT	CASSLEPGRAEAFF
TRBV6-1	.	few	TRBJ1-4	TGTGCCAGCAGCCTGGACCTAACCGATGAAAAACTGTTTTTT	CASSLDLTDEKLFF
TRBV20-1	TRBD2	.	TRBJ2-5	TGCAGTGCTAGAACAGGGGCTAGCGGGATGTCGGAGACCCAGTACTTC	CSARTGASGMSETQYF
TRBV20-1	TRBD1	.	TRBJ1-2	TGCAGTGCCGAGACAGGGGGCTATGGCTACACCTTC	CSAETGGYGYTF
TRBV6-6	.	many	TRBJ2-1	TGTGCCAGCAGTTACTCGCAGGGCAATGAGCAGTTCTTC	CASSYSQGNEQFF
TRBV20-1	.	once	TRBJ2-6	TGCAGTGCTAGGTGGGGGGGCTATGGGGCCAACGTCCTGACTTTC	CSARWGGYGANVLTF
TRBV7-2	TRBD1	many	TRBJ1-4	TGTGCCAGCAGCCCGACAGGGAGGGGTGAAAAACTGTTTTTT	CASSPTGRGEKLFF
TRBV29-1	.	.	TRBJ2-1	TGCAGCTTGGGACTACTTCCGGGACACTACAATGAGCAGTTCTTC	CSLGLLPGHYNEQFF
TRBV7-9	.	once	TRBJ2-3	TGTGCCAGCAGCTCAGGGGCGAGGGATACGCAGTATTTT	CASSSGARDTQYF
TRBV20-1	TRBD2	.	TRBJ2-1	TGCAGTGCTTTCTGGACTAGCGGGAAGACAGATACGCAGTTCTTC	CSAFWTSGKTDTQFF
TRBV5-1	TRBD1	many	TRBJ2-2	TGCGCCAGCAGCTTAGGGACAGGCACCGGGGAGCTGTTTTTT	CASSLGTGTGELFF
TRBV5-1	TRBD1	.	TRBJ1-2	TGCGCCAGCAGCTCGGGACAGAACTATGGCTACACCTTC	CASSSGQNYGYTF
TRBV9	.	many	TRBJ1-5	TGTGCCAGCAGCCAATCCGGCGTCGGCCAGCCCCAGCATTTT	CASSQSGVGQPQHF
TRBV7-2	.	.	TRBJ2-7	TGTGCCAGCAGCTTCGGACAGTCTCAGTACTTC	CASSFGQSQYF
TRBV11-2	.	few	TRBJ2-7	TGTGCCAGCAGCTTTGGCCCCCTCAGGGCCTACGAGCAGTACTTC	CASSFGPLRAYEQYF
TRBV14	.	.	TRBJ1-1	TGTGCCAGCTCAACACAATTGACACTCTCGGGCACTGAAGCTTTCTTT	CASSTQLTLSGTEAFF
TRBV7-2	.	.	TRBJ1-3	TGTGTCAGCAGCTTGGCGGCAGCCTCTGGAAACACCATATATTTT	CVSSLAAASGNTIYF
TRBV15	.	many	TRBJ1-6	TGTGCCACCATGGCCCAGGGAAATTCACCCCTCCACTTT	CATMAQGNSPLHF